The following is a T cell receptor beta chain sequence with its context. The CDR3 sequence is 14 residues long. With 5 bases removed from V and 4 bases from J, the gap between germline ends came to 15 bases. Germline values: CDR1 SGHTA, CDR2 FQGNSA. The source of the sample is a study of blood T cell repertoires in COVID-19. Study as a whole: Nucleic acid was either cDNA or gDNA, and it came from T cells, B-cell-depleted T cells, or PBMCs.

Membership in each cohort depended on participant-reported clinical history. The table came from immunoSEQ multiplex PCR; TCRdb's copy has only in-frame clones and leaves some out. The table lists around 130,000 clones, over 80% of them singletons, with roughly 18% in the top ten. This receptor was obtained from a man under 40 who had recovered from COVID-19. V gene TRBV7-2 combines with J gene TRBJ2-7; TRBD1 might be the D (5 bases). Sample: PBMCs or T cells enriched from blood (not recorded which). The CDR3 region is CASSPLGAQYEQYF. DNA of the CDR3: TGTGCCAGCAGCCCTCTTGGGGCCCAATACGAGCAGTACTTC.